Listed here is a single T cell receptor (beta chain). The V gene's germline CDR1 is MDHEN and CDR2 SYDVKM. V gave up 6 bases and J gave up 12 bases, with 14 bases separating them. This CDR3 is 11 amino acids long. This entry comes from a study of patients and donors after allogeneic stem cell transplantation. From the RT-PCR reads, TCRdb called clonotypes with MiXCR, one entry per CDR3 protein. The table includes about 150,000 distinct CDR3 sequences, approximately 24% detected once. This chain uses TRBV28 with TRBJ2-5; the D call may be TRBD1 or TRBD2 (5 bases each). Sequencing used blood, either unsorted or a sorted T cell fraction (not recorded which). The TCR comes from a human donor who was either an allogeneic HSCT recipient or a stem cell or donor lymphocyte infusion donor (not recorded which). It is not recorded whose cells these are; they may come from a transplant donor. CDR3 sequence (DNA): TGTGCCAGCAGCTGGGACGCTAGGGAGTACTTC. Amino acid sequence: CASSWDAREYF.